The clone carrying this T cell receptor beta chain was recorded only once. V dropped 4 bases and J dropped 5; count of bases not matched to a gene: 12. The CDR3 runs to 16 residues. Germline loops: CDR1 MGHRA, CDR2 YSYEKL. This entry is derived from a study of blood T cell repertoires in COVID-19. As for the study in general: T cells, B-cell-depleted T cells, or PBMCs supplied cDNA or gDNA.

The study assigned cohorts using participant-reported clinical history. Recovery meant two consecutive negative NP/OP PCR tests, professional clearance, or resolved symptoms. Produced via immunoSEQ multiplex PCR; TCRdb's table is partial and in-frame only. Found here are 180,000 or so clones, approximately 88% of them singletons; the top ten hold roughly 13%. The receptor was isolated from a woman aged 60-75 years who had recovered from COVID-19. Sequenced input: PBMCs or T cells enriched from blood (not recorded which). The rearrangement joins TRBV4-1 to TRBJ2-5, with 8 bases that match TRBD2. CDR3 DNA sequence: TGCGCCAGCAGCCTAGGGGGACTAGGCCAAGGGGAGACCCAGTACTTC. It is translated as CASSLGGLGQGETQYF.